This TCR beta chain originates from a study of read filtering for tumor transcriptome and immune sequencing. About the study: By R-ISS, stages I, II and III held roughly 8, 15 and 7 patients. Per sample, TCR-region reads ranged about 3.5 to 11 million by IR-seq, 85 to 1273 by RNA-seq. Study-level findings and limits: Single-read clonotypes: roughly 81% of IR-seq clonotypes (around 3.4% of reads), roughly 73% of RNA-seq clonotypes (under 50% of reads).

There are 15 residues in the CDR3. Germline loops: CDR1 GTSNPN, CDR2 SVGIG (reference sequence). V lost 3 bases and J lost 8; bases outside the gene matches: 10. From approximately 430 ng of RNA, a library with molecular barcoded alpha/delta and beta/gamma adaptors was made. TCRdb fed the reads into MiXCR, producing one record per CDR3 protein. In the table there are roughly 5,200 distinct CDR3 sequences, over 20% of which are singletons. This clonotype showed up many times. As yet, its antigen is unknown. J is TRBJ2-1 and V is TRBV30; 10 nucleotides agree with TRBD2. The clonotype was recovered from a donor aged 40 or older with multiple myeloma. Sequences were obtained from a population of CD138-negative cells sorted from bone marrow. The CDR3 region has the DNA TGTGCCTGGAGCGATCAGCGGGAGGGCCCGTATGAGCAGTTCTTC. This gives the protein CAWSDQREGPYEQFF.